These 11 T cell receptor beta chains originate from one sample sequenced in a study of OX40 agonist ivuxolimab in advanced cancers. Libraries were prepared through the immunoSEQ multiplex PCR assay. TCRdb retrieved this table from immuneACCESS and kept in-frame rearrangements only. Not all clones are present; in checked studies, unresolved V genes account for under half, and no reason is known for the remainder. The sample yields approximately 50,000 clones; around nine tenths were counted once. Just over 0.6% of the sample belongs to the ten largest clones. The sample in question was CD4+ or CD8+ T cells sorted from blood, obtained in a trial of the OX40 agonist ivuxolimab. These receptor sequences come from an adult with an advanced solid tumor such as melanoma, head and neck, liver or kidney cancer.

The chain links TRBV28 to TRBJ1-5; D gene ambiguous. Germline assignment: CDR1 MDHEN and CDR2 SYDVKM. V was shortened by 4 bases and J by 9 bases, with 19 bases between the two germline ends. The CDR3 runs to 15 residues. The CDR3 here is CASSSRSVTSLPQHF. The CDR3 nucleotides read TGTGCCAGCAGTTCGCGAAGTGTGACCTCGTTGCCCCAGCATTTT. Looking up the rest from reference TRBV28 and TRBJ1-5 gives the full variable domain: DVKVTQSSRYLVKRTGEKVFLECVQDMDHENMFWYRQDPGLGLRLIYFSYDVKMKEKGDIPEGYSVSREKKERFSLILESASTNQTSMYLCASSSRSVTSLPQHFGDGTRLSIL.

The count of this clone is one. One base away lies a much larger clone, so this may be a sequencing read error. Here the CDR3 DNA reads TGCAGCGCTAACGGGAGGCCGGGGGGGGACCAGTACTTC. Its protein is CSANGRPGGDQYF. The chain has TRBV29-1 and TRBJ2-7; 8 bases map to TRBD2. The J segment lost 10 bases and the V segment lost 7 bases, leaving 15 bases of the junction unmatched. The CDR3 is 13 amino acids. Germline CDR1 SQVTM, CDR2 ANQGSEA.

The chain joins TRBV18 to TRBJ1-1, with TRBD1 identical over 9 bases. The length of the CDR3 is 15 residues. Germline loops: CDR1 KGHSH, CDR2 LQKENI. J gave up 8 bases and V 1 base, and 8 bases lay outside the gene matches. This CDR3 reads CASSPLPGQGKEAFF. CDR3 coding DNA: TGTGCCAGCTCACCACTACCGGGACAGGGAAAAGAAGCTTTCTTT. Variable domain in full (rest from reference TRBV18 and TRBJ1-1): NAGVMQNPRHLVRRRGQEARLRCSPMKGHSHVYWYRQLPEEGLKFMVYLQKENIIDESGMPKERFSAEFPKEGPSILRIQQVVRGDSAAYFCASSPLPGQGKEAFFGQGTRLTVV.

V is TRBV6-1 and J is TRBJ1-3; D is undetermined. CDR1 is MNHNS, CDR2 SASEGT, per germline. The CDR3 runs 13 residues. V dropped 6 bases and J dropped 8 bases, with 14 bases sitting between them. The CDR3 loop is CASSDSGRDTIYF. CDR3 coding DNA: TGTGCCAGCAGCGATAGTGGGAGGGACACCATATATTTT.

As regards this clone: The junction does not match germline at one end; this may be a read error. The chain carries TRBV6-1 and TRBJ2-3; TRBD2 agrees at 15 bases. Germline CDR1 is MNHNS and CDR2 is SASEGT. This CDR3 is 13 amino acids long. CDR3 sequence reads: CASSEKGTSGRCF. CDR3 nucleotides: TGTGCCAGCAGTGAAAAGGGGACTAGCGGGAGGTGTTTT.

The chain is built from TRBV5-4 and TRBJ2-1; 8 bases are a match to TRBD2. J lost 6 bases, V lost 5 bases, and 10 bases had no gene match. CDR3 length: 15 residues. Germline V gene data show CDR1 as SGHNT and CDR2 as YYREEE (reference sequence). In nucleotides, the CDR3 is TGTGCCAGCAGGAGGATAGCGGGGCCCGGCAATGAGCAGTTCTTC. It encodes CASRRIAGPGNEQFF.

The chain combines TRBV11-2 with TRBJ2-1; 7 bases match TRBD1. The germline V gene has CDR1 SGHAT and CDR2 FQNNGV. This CDR3 is 15 amino acids long. With 2 bases clipped from V and 1 base from J, the junction kept 2 bases outside the gene matches. The CDR3 reads CASSLQQGSYNEQFF. The CDR3 nucleotides read TGTGCCAGCAGCTTACAACAGGGGTCCTACAATGAGCAGTTCTTC.

The CDR3: CASSGYRGSERETQYF. DNA of the CDR3: TGTGCCAGCAGTGGGTATAGGGGTTCGGAGCGAGAGACCCAGTACTTC. The rearrangement joins TRBV25-1 to TRBJ2-5, with a possible D match to TRBD1 (5 bases). Trimming shortened V by 4 bases and J by 4 bases, and 19 bases separated the two germline ends. This CDR3 is 16 amino acids long. The germline V gene has CDR1 MGHDK and CDR2 SYGVNS.

The chain recombines TRBV5-4 with TRBJ2-3; TRBD1 agrees at 10 bases. The V gene's germline CDR1 is SGHNT and CDR2 YYREEE (reference sequence). Trimming took 6 bases from V and 3 from J; bases not matched to a gene: 7. The CDR3 runs 15 residues. The CDR3 region is CASKKDRGMTDTQYF. DNA for the CDR3: TGTGCCAGCAAGAAGGACAGGGGGATGACAGATACGCAGTATTTT.

This chain uses TRBV28 with TRBJ2-7; 10 bases align to TRBD2. Trimming at V came to 6 bases and at J to 4 bases, leaving 9 bases not matched to a gene. Germline CDR1 MDHEN, CDR2 SYDVKM. The CDR3 is 15 residues long. Written as DNA, the CDR3 is TGTGCCAGCAGCTCACCGCCTAGCGGGAGATACGAGCAGTACTTC. This sequence encodes CASSSPPSGRYEQYF.

The chain couples TRBV15 to TRBJ2-1; 10 nucleotides agree with TRBD2. This CDR3 is built from 16 residues. Per germline, CDR1 LNHNV and CDR2 YYDKDF (reference sequence). With 3 bases clipped from V and 5 bases from J, the junction kept 7 bases outside the gene matches. In DNA form, the CDR3 reads TGTGCCACCAGCAGCGAGGCAGCGGGAGGGGACAATGAGCAGTTCTTC. Protein: CATSSEAAGGDNEQFF.